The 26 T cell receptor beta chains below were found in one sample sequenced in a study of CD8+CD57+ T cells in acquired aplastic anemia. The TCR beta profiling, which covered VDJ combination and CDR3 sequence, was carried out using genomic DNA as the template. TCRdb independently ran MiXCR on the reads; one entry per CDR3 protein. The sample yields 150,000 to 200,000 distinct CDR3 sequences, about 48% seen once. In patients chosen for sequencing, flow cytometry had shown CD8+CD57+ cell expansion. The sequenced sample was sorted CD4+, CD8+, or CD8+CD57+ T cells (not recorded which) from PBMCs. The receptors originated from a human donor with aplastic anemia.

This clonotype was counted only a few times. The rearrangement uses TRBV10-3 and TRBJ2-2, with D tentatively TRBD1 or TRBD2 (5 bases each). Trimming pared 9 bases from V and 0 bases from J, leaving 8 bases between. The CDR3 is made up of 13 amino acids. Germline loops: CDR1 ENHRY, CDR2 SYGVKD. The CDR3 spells CAIQGANTGELFF. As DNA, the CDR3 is TGTGCCATTCAGGGAGCGAACACCGGGGAGCTGTTTTTT.

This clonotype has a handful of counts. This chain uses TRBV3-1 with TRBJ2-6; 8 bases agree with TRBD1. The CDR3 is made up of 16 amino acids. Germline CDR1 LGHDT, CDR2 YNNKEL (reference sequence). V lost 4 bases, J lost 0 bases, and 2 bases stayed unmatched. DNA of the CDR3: TGTGCCAGCAGCCCCACAGGGGGCTCTGGGGCCAACGTCCTGACTTTC. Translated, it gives CASSPTGGSGANVLTF.

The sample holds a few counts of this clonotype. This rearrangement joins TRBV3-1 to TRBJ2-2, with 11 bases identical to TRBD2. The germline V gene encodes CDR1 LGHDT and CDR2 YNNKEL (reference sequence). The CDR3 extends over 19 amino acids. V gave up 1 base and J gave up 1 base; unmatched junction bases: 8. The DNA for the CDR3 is TGTGCCAGCAGCCAAGGAGGGACAGGGACTAGCGGGAACACCGGGGAGCTGTTTTTT. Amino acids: CASSQGGTGTSGNTGELFF.

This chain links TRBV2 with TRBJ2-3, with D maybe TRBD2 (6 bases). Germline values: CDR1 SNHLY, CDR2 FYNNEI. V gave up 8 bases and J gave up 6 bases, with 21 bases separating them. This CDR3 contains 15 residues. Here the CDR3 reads CASSRGYVAGDTQYF. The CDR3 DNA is TGTGCCAGCTCCCGAGGTTACGTCGCGGGGGATACGCAGTATTTT.

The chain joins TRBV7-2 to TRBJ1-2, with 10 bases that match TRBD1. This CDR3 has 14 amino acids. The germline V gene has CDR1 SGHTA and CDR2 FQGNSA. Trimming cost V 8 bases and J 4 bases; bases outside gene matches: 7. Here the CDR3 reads CASGTGDRGYGYTF. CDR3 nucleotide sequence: TGTGCCAGCGGAACCGGGGACAGGGGCTATGGCTACACCTTC.

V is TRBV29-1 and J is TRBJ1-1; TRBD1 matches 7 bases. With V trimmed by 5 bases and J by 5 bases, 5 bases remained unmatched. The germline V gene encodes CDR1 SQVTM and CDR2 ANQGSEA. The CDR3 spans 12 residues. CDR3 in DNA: TGCAGCGTTAGTGCAGGGGGGACTGAAGCTTTCTTT. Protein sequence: CSVSAGGTEAFF.

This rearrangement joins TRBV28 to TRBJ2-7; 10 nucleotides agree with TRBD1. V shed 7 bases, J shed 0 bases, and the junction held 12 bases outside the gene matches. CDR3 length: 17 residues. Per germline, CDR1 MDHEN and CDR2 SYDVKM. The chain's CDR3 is CASTQYPRDRGSYEQYF. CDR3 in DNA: TGTGCCAGCACCCAGTACCCCCGGGACAGGGGCTCCTACGAGCAGTACTTC.

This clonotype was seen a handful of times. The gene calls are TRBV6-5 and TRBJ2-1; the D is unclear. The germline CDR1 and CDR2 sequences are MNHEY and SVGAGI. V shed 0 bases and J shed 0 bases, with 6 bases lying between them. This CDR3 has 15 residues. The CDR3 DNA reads TGTGCCAGCAGTTACTCCTTGGGCTCCTACAATGAGCAGTTCTTC. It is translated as CASSYSLGSYNEQFF.

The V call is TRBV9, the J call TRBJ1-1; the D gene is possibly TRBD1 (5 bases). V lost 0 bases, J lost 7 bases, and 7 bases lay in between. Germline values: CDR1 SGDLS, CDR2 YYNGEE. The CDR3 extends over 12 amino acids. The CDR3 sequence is CASSVGDGEAFF. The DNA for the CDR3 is TGTGCCAGCAGCGTAGGGGACGGTGAAGCTTTCTTT.

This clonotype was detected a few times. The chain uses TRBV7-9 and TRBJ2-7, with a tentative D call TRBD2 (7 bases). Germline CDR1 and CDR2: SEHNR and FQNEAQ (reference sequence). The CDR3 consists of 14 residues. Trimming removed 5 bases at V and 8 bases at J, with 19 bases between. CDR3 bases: TGTGCCAGCAGCGTAGGGGGGGGCCTAACACAGCAGTACTTC. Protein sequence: CASSVGGGLTQQYF.

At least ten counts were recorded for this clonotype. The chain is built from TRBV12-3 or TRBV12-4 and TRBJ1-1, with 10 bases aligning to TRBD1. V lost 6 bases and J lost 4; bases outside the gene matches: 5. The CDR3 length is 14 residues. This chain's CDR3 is CASSEDRGPTEAFF. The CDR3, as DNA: TGTGCCAGCAGCGAAGACAGGGGGCCCACTGAAGCTTTCTTT.

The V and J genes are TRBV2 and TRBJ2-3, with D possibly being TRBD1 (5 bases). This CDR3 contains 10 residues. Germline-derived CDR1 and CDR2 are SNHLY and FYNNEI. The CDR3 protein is CALSQGTQYF. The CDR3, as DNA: TGTGCGCTTTCCCAGGGTACGCAGTATTTT.

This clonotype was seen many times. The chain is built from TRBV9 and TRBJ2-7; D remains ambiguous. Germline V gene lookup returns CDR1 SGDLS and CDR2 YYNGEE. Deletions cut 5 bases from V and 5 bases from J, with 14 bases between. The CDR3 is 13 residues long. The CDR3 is CASSSIQGDEQYF. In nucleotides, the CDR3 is TGTGCCAGCAGTAGTATACAAGGCGACGAGCAGTACTTC. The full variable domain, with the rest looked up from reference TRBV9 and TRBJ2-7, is DSGVTQTPKHLITATGQRVTLRCSPRSGDLSVYWYQQSLDQGLQFLIQYYNGEERAKGNILERFSAQQFPDLHSELNLSSLELGDSALYFCASSSIQGDEQYFGPGTRLTVT.

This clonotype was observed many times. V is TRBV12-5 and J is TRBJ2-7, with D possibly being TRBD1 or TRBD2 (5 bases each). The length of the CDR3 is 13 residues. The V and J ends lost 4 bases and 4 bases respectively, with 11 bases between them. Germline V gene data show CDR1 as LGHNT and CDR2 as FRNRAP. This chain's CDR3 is CASGWGTGYEQYF. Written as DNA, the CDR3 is TGTGCTAGTGGTTGGGGGACGGGTTACGAGCAGTACTTC.

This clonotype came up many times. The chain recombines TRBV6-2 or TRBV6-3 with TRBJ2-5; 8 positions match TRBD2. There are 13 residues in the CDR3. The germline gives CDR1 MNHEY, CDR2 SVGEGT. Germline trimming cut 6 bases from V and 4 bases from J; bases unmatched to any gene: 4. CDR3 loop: CASSSSGRETQYF. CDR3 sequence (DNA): TGTGCCAGCAGCTCGAGCGGGAGAGAGACCCAGTACTTC.

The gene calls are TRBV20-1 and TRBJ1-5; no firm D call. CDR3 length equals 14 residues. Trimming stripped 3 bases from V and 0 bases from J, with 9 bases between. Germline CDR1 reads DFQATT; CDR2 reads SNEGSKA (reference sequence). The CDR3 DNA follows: TGCAGTGCTAGCCCATATTATAGCAATCAGCCCCAGCATTTT. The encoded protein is CSASPYYSNQPQHF.

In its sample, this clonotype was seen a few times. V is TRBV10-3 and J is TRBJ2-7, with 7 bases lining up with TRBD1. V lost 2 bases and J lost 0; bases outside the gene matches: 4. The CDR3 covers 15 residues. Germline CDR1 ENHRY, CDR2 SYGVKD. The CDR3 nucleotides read TGTGCCATCAGTGAGCCGGACAGGTACTCCTACGAGCAGTACTTC. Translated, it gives CAISEPDRYSYEQYF.

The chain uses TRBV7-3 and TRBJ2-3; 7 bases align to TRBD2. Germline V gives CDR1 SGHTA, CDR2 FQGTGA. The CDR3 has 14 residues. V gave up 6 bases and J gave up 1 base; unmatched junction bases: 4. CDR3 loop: CASSYSGRTDTQYF. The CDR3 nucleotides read TGTGCCAGCAGTTATAGCGGGCGCACAGATACGCAGTATTTT.

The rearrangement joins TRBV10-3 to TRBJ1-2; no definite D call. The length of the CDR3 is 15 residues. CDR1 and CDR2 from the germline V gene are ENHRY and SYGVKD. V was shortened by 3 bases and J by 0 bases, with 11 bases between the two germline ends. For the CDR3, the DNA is TGTGCCATCAGTGACCGGACGGCTGCTAACTATGGCTACACCTTC. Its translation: CAISDRTAANYGYTF.

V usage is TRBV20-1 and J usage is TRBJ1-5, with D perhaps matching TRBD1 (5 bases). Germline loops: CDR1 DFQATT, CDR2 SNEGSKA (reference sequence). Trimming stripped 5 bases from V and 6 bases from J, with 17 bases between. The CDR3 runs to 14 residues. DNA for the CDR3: TGCAGTGCTGACCAGGTGGGGGGGGGTCAGCCCCAGCATTTT. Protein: CSADQVGGGQPQHF.

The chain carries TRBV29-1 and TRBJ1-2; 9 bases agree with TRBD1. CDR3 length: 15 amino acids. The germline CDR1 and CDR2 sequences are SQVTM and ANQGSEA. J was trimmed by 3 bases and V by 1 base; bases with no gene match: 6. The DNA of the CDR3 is TGCAGCGTTGAAGTTCGGGACAGGGATGACTATGGCTACACCTTC. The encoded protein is CSVEVRDRDDYGYTF.

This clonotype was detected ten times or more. This chain's CDR3 is CASSLGGPRNTEAFF. Here the CDR3 DNA reads TGTGCCAGCAGCTTGGGGGGACCGAGGAACACTGAAGCTTTCTTT. The V call is TRBV7-9, the J call TRBJ1-1, with D perhaps matching TRBD1 (5 bases). V shed 3 bases and J shed 1 base, with 12 bases lying between them. Germline-derived CDR1 and CDR2 are SEHNR and FQNEAQ (reference sequence). The CDR3 is 15 residues long.

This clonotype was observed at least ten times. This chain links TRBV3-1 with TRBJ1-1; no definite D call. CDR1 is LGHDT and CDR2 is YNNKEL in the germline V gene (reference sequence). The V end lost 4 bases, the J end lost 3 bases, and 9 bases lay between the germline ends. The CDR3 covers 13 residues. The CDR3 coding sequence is TGTGCCAGCAGCCCCGGCGGATACACTGAAGCTTTCTTT. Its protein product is CASSPGGYTEAFF.

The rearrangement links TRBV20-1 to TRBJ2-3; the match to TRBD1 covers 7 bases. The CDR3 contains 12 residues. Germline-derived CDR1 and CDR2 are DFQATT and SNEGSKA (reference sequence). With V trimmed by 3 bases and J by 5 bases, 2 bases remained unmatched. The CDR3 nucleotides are TGCAGTGCTAGGGGACAGCTAGATACGCAGTATTTT. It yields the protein CSARGQLDTQYF.

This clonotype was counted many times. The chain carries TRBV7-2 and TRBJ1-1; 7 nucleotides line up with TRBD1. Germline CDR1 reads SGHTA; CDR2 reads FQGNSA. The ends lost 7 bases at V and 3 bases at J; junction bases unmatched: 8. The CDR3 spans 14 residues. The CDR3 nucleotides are TGTGCCAGCAACAGAGGGGGCGCGGACACTGAAGCTTTCTTT. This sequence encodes CASNRGGADTEAFF.

The CDR3 loop is CASSFRISYEQYF. CDR3 coding DNA: TGTGCCAGCAGCTTTCGCATCTCCTACGAGCAGTACTTC. This chain uses TRBV7-9 with TRBJ2-7; unclear D gene. V was clipped by 3 bases and J by 0 bases, with 6 bases between them. The CDR3 is 13 amino acids. Germline V CDR1 and CDR2: SEHNR, FQNEAQ (reference sequence).